This section outlines one T cell receptor beta chain sequence together with its context. Its antigen is still unknown. This entry comes from a study of read filtering for tumor transcriptome and immune sequencing. Overall study: Revised staging placed fewer than ten patients in R-ISS I, roughly 16 in II, six or seven in III. IR-seq gave about 3.5 to 10.27 million TCR reads per sample; RNA-seq gave roughly 80 to 1,400. Study conclusions and caveats: Compared with RNA-seq, IR-seq gave much higher clonotype depth and reliability. IR-seq and RNA-seq agreed better without single-read clonotypes.

The junction had 12 bases not matched to a gene; V was cut back by 5 bases and J by 6 bases. The CDR3 runs 16 residues. CDR1 SGHVS and CDR2 FNYEAQ come from the germline V gene. The library was built from about 400 ng RNA with molecular barcoded adaptors for alpha/delta and beta/gamma chains. MiXCR was run by TCRdb on the reads, yielding one entry per CDR3 protein. The repertoire holds some 120,000 distinct CDR3 sequences, with over 10% as singletons. The TCR originated in a donor at least 40 years old with multiple myeloma. The chain is built from TRBV7-6 and TRBJ2-2; TRBD1 agrees at 7 bases. The sample taken for sequencing was a population of CD138-negative cells sorted from bone marrow. Here the CDR3 DNA reads TGTGCCAGCAGCCAAGAGGGGGCATTTGGTCCCGGGGAGCTGTTTTTT. This encodes CASSQEGAFGPGELFF.